What follows is one T cell receptor (beta chain) and its context. The antigen remains undetermined. The data stem from a study of shared clonotypes between healthy human individuals. Study-level results: Unshared clonotypes carried lower generation probabilities than those common to all four donors.

The donors were adults (healthy and HIV-negative) with no recent acute infections or vaccinations. A CD45RA-negative memory subset and a CD45RA+ naive subset were separated from the CD4+ cells. After removal of 4 bases from V and 0 bases from J, the junction contained 9 bases not matched to a gene. The CDR3 runs 17 residues. Germline V lookup: CDR1 SNHLY, CDR2 FYNNEI. Some clones are missing from TCRdb's copy, which holds only in-frame ones; the method was immunoSEQ multiplex PCR. The table has around 180,000 clones, 90% to 95% seen once. The chain uses TRBV2 and TRBJ1-5; 7 nucleotides match TRBD1. Sequencing used naive CD4+ T cells sorted from blood. The subset was: CD45RA+ positively selected. The clonotype comes from a young woman in good health. In DNA form, the CDR3 reads TGTGCCAGCAGTGGACAGGGAGATTATTATAGCAATCAGCCCCAGCATTTT. Protein sequence: CASSGQGDYYSNQPQHF.